Listed below are T cell receptor beta chains from one sample, sequenced in a study of blood T cell repertoires in COVID-19. The repertoire was sequenced with immunoSEQ multiplex PCR; TCRdb's copy has only in-frame clones and lacks some. This sample yields some 150,000 clones, of which 70% to 90% are seen a single time; 6.5% to 9.5% belongs to the top ten. The material sequenced was peripheral blood. The receptors shown here come from a woman aged 55-69 years with COVID-19, enrolled during active disease. Each CDR3 is given with its conserved first and last residue. The D gene is left open where the match is weak.

V	J	D	CDR3	DNA
TRBV25-1	TRBJ1-1	.	CASSDVGAGNTEAFF	TGTGCCAGCAGTGATGTAGGGGCAGGGAACACTGAAGCTTTCTTT
TRBV5-1	TRBJ1-1	.	CASSLVGGGTEAFF	TGCGCCAGCAGCTTGGTAGGGGGTGGAACTGAAGCTTTCTTT
TRBV19	TRBJ1-2	.	CASSIGRDNGYTF	TGTGCCAGTAGTATCGGCAGGGACAATGGCTACACCTTC
TRBV15	TRBJ2-3	.	CATSRDRSTNTQYF	TGTGCCACCAGCAGAGATAGGAGTACAAATACGCAGTATTTT
TRBV7-6	TRBJ2-1	TRBD1	CASSSSDREMIYEQFF	TGTGCCAGCAGCTCCTCGGACAGGGAGATGATCTATGAGCAGTTCTTC
TRBV7-3	TRBJ2-5	.	CASSLNPDSQETQYF	TGTGCCAGCAGCTTAAATCCGGACAGTCAAGAGACCCAGTACTTC
TRBV7-8	TRBJ1-4	TRBD1	CASSYDREQEKLFF	TGTGCCAGCAGCTACGACAGGGAGCAAGAAAAACTGTTTTTT
TRBV2	TRBJ2-2	.	CASSEIGDTGELFF	TGTGCCAGCAGTGAAATCGGGGACACCGGGGAGCTGTTTTTT
TRBV6-4	TRBJ2-1	TRBD2	CASSPASGGYNEQFF	TGTGCCAGCAGCCCTGCTAGCGGGGGCTACAATGAGCAGTTCTTC
TRBV13	TRBJ2-7	.	CASSRTGDNYEQYF	TGTGCCAGCAGCCGGACTGGGGATAACTACGAGCAGTACTTC